The clone carrying this TCR beta chain was counted between two and nine times. Its antigen is as yet unknown. Before the COVID-19 pandemic, during about 2011-2019, CD4+ T cells were taken from unexposed donors. The cells were cultured for approximately ten days before CD4+ T cells were isolated. These data come from a study of CD4 T cells in relation to SARS-CoV-2 and coronaviruses. The CDR3 runs 12 residues. The V gene lost 6 bases and the J gene lost 3 bases, with 8 bases spanning the gap. Generated by immunoSEQ multiplex PCR, the TCRdb table keeps only in-frame clones and is missing some. The top ten clones hold less than 20% of a sample with tens of thousands of clones, around 70% of them seen once.

The clonotype comes from a human donor in good health. V and J are TRBV12-3 or TRBV12-4 and TRBJ1-1; D unclear. What was sequenced was CD4+ T cells from PBMCs, cultured in vitro. The CDR3 DNA is TGTGCCAGCAGCCGGATTGACACTGAAGCTTTCTTT. Protein sequence: CASSRIDTEAFF.